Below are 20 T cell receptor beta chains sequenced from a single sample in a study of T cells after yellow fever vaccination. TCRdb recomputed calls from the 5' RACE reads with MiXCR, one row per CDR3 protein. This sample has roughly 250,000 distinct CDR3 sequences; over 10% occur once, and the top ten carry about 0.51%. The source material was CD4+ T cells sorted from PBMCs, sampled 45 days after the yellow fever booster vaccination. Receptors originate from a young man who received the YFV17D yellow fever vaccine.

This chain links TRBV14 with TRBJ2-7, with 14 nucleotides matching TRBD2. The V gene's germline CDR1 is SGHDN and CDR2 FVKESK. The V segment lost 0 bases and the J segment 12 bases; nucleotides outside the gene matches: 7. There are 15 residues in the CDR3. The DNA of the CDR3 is TGTGCCAGCAGCCAAGACTGGACTAGCGGGAGGTGGGTGTACTTC. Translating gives CASSQDWTSGRWVYF. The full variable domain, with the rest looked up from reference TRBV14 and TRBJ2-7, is EAGVTQFPSHSVIEKGQTVTLRCDPISGHDNLYWYRRVMGKEIKFLLHFVKESKQDESGMPNNRFLAERTGGTYSTLKVQPAELEDSGVYFCASSQDWTSGRWVYFGPGTRLTVT.

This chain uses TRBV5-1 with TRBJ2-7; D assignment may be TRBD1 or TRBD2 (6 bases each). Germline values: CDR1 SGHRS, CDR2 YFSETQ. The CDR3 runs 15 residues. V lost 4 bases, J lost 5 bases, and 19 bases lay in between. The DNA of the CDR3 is TGCGCCAGCAGCCCCCCGCGGAGGGCAGGGGACGAGCAGTACTTC. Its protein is CASSPPRRAGDEQYF.

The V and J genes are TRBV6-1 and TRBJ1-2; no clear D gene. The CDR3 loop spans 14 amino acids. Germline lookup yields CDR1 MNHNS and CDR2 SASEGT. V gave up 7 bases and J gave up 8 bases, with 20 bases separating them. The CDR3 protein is CASKTPHPGGGYTF. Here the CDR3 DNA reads TGTGCCAGCAAAACCCCACACCCCGGAGGCGGCTACACCTTC.

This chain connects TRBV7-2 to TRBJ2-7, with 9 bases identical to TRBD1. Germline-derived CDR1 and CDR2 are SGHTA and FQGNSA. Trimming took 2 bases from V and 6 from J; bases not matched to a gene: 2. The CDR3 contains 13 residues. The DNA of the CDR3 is TGTGCCAGCAGCTTACGGGACAGGGCCGAGCAGTACTTC. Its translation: CASSLRDRAEQYF.

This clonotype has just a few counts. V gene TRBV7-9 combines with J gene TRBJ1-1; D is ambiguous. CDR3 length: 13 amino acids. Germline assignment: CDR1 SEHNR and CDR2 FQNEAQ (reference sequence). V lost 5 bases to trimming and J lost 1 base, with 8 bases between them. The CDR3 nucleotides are TGTGCCAGCAGCCAACTCACGAACACTGAAGCTTTCTTT. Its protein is CASSQLTNTEAFF.

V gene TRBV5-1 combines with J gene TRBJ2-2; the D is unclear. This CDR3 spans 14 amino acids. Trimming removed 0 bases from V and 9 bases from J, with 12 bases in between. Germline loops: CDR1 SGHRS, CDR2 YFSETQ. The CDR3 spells CASSLEPPMRELFF. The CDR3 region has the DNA TGCGCCAGCAGCTTGGAGCCCCCCATGCGGGAGCTGTTTTTT. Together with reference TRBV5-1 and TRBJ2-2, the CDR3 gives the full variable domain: KAGVTQTPRYLIKTRGQQVTLSCSPISGHRSVSWYQQTPGQGLQFLFEYFSETQRNKGNFPGRFSGRQFSNSRSEMNVSTLELGDSALYLCASSLEPPMRELFFGEGSRLTVL.

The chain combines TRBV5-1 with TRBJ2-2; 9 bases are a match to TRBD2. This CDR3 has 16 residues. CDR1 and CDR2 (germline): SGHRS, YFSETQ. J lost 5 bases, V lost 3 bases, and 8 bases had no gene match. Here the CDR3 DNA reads TGCGCCAGCAGCTACTTAGCGGGAGAGGTGACCGGGGAGCTGTTTTTT. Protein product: CASSYLAGEVTGELFF.

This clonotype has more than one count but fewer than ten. This chain's CDR3 is CAWSEMGQITPLHF. CDR3 sequence (DNA): TGTGCCTGGAGTGAAATGGGACAGATAACACCCCTCCACTTT. V usage is TRBV30 and J usage is TRBJ1-6; TRBD1 matches at 7 bases. The CDR3 runs 14 residues. From germline, CDR1 is GTSNPN and CDR2 SVGIG (reference sequence). The trim removed 1 base at V and 11 bases at J, leaving 8 bases unmatched.

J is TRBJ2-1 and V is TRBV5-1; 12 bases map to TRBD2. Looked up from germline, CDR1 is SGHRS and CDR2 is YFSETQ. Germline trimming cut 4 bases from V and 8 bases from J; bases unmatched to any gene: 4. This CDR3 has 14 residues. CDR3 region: CASSRTSGTYEQFF. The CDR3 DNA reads TGCGCCAGCAGCCGGACTAGCGGGACCTATGAGCAGTTCTTC. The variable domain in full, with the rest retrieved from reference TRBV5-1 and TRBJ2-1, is KAGVTQTPRYLIKTRGQQVTLSCSPISGHRSVSWYQQTPGQGLQFLFEYFSETQRNKGNFPGRFSGRQFSNSRSEMNVSTLELGDSALYLCASSRTSGTYEQFFGPGTRLTVL.

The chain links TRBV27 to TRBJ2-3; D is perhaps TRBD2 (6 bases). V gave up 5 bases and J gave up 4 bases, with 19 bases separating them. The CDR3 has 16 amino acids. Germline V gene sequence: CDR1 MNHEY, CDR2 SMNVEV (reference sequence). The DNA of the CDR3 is TGTGCCAGCAGTCAACCCTTCGGGAGCGGAGCAGATACGCAGTATTTT. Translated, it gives CASSQPFGSGADTQYF.

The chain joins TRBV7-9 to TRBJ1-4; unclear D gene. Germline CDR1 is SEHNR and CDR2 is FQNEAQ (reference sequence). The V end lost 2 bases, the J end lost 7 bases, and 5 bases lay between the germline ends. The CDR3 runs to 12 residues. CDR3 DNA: TGTGCCAGCAGCTTAAATCTTGAAAAACTGTTTTTT. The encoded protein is CASSLNLEKLFF. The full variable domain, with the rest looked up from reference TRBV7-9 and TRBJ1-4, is DTGVSQNPRHKITKRGQNVTFRCDPISEHNRLYWYRQTLGQGPEFLTYFQNEAQLEKSRLLSDRFSAERPKGSFSTLEIQRTEQGDSAMYLCASSLNLEKLFFGSGTQLSVL.

CDR3 residues: CASISGYTDTQYF. The CDR3 nucleotides read TGTGCCAGCATCAGCGGTTACACAGATACGCAGTATTTT. The chain carries TRBV7-9 and TRBJ2-3; D might be TRBD2 (5 bases). The CDR3 is made up of 13 amino acids. The germline gives CDR1 SEHNR, CDR2 FQNEAQ (reference sequence). Trimming pared 7 bases from V and 2 bases from J, leaving 10 bases between.

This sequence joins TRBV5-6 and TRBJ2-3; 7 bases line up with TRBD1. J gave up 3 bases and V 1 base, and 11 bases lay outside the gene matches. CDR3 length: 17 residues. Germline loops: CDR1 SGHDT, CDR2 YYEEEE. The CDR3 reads CASSLRGQLFQTDTQYF. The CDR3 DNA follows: TGTGCCAGCAGCTTGAGGGGACAGCTATTCCAGACAGATACGCAGTATTTT. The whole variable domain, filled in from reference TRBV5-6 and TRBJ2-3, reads DAGVTQSPTHLIKTRGQQVTLRCSPKSGHDTVSWYQQALGQGPQFIFQYYEEEERQRGNFPDRFSGHQFPNYSSELNVNALLLGDSALYLCASSLRGQLFQTDTQYFGPGTRLTVL.

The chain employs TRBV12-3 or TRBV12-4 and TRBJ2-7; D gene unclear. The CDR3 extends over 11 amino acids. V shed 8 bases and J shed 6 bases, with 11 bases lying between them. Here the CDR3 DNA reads TGTGCCAGCGGCGTGGGTGGCGAGCAGTACTTC. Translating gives CASGVGGEQYF.

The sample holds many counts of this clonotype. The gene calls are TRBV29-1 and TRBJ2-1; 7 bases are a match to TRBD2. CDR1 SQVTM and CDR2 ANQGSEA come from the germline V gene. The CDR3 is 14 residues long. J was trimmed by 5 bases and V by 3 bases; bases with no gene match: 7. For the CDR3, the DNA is TGCAGCGTTGATCCCCAGCGGGGTCACAATGAGCAGTTCTTC. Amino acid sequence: CSVDPQRGHNEQFF.

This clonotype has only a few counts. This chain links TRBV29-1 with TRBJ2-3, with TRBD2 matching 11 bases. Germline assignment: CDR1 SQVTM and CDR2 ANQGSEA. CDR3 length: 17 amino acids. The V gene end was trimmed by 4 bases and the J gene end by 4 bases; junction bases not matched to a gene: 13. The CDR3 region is CSVVPLPSGRLADTQYF. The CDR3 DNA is TGCAGCGTTGTCCCGCTGCCTAGCGGGAGGTTAGCAGATACGCAGTATTTT.

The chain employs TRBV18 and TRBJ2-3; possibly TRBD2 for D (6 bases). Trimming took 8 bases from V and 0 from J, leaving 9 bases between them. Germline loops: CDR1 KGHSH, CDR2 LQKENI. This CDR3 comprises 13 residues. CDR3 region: CASGGTSTDTQYF. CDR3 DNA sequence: TGTGCCAGCGGAGGGACTAGCACAGATACGCAGTATTTT.

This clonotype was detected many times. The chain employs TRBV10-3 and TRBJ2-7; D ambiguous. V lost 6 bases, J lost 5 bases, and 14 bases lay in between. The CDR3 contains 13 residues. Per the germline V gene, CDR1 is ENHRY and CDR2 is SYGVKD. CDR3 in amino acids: CAISPPDLDEQYF. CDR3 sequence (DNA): TGTGCCATCAGCCCCCCGGACCTGGACGAGCAGTACTTC.

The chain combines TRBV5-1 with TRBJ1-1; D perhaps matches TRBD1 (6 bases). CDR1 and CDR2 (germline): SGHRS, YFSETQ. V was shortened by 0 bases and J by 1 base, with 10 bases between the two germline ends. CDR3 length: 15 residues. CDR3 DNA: TGCGCCAGCAGCTTGGAGGGACACAGGAACACTGAAGCTTTCTTT. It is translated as CASSLEGHRNTEAFF.

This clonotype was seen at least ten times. The CDR3 coding sequence is TGTGCCAGCAACTATGGGACAGGGGGCGCGGGGCAAGAGACCCAGTACTTC. It encodes CASNYGTGGAGQETQYF. The chain is built from TRBV7-9 and TRBJ2-5; TRBD1 matches 12 bases. The germline V gene encodes CDR1 SEHNR and CDR2 FQNEAQ (reference sequence). This CDR3 comprises 17 residues. After removal of 7 bases from V and 2 bases from J, the junction contained 11 bases not matched to a gene.